One and the same sample provided the 21 T cell receptor beta chains below, sequenced in a study of shared clonotypes between healthy human individuals. Assay used: immunoSEQ multiplex PCR; TCRdb lists only in-frame clones, some missing. The table includes about 2.4 million clones, around nine tenths detected once. Sequences were obtained from naive CD4+ T cells sorted from blood. Subset indicated: CD45RA+ positively selected. The receptors shown here come from a man aged 18 to 29 in good health.

The rearrangement joins TRBV7-2 to TRBJ2-7; 9 nucleotides align to TRBD2. The CDR3 is 17 residues long. Germline CDR1 is SGHTA and CDR2 is FQGNSA. With V trimmed by 5 bases and J by 0 bases, 11 bases remained unmatched. This CDR3 is CASSRYLSGGSSYEQYF. The CDR3 DNA reads TGTGCCAGCAGCCGCTATCTTAGCGGGGGAAGCTCCTACGAGCAGTACTTC.

The V gene is TRBV6-1, the J gene TRBJ2-1; D is tentatively TRBD1 or TRBD2 (6 bases each). CDR1 is MNHNS, CDR2 SASEGT, per germline. V gave up 2 bases and J gave up 0 bases, with 20 bases separating them. This CDR3 has 19 residues. For the CDR3, the DNA is TGTGCCAGCAGTGAATCACAGGGAGGCGGGCTAAGCTCCTACAATGAGCAGTTCTTC. Its protein product is CASSESQGGGLSSYNEQFF.

V and J are TRBV6-1 and TRBJ1-5; weak D call: TRBD1 (6 bases). Looked up from germline, CDR1 is MNHNS and CDR2 is SASEGT. This CDR3 region has 15 residues. Trimming shortened V by 3 bases and J by 7 bases, and 16 bases separated the two germline ends. The CDR3 is CASSEGGAWEQPQHF. In DNA, the CDR3 is TGTGCCAGCAGTGAGGGGGGGGCCTGGGAACAGCCCCAGCATTTT.

J is TRBJ1-1 and V is TRBV5-1; possible D gene TRBD1, 6 bases. The germline gives CDR1 SGHRS, CDR2 YFSETQ. This CDR3 comprises 14 residues. Trimming took off 3 bases at V and 4 bases at J, with 13 bases between the two ends. Written as DNA, the CDR3 is TGCGCCAGCAGCTCACAGGGACCATCCACTGAAGCTTTCTTT. This encodes CASSSQGPSTEAFF.

The chain has TRBV28 and TRBJ1-2; 7 positions match TRBD1. There are 16 residues in the CDR3. Germline V gene sequence: CDR1 MDHEN, CDR2 SYDVKM. Trimming took 4 bases from V and 2 from J; bases not matched to a gene: 10. In nucleotides, the CDR3 is TGTGCCAGCAGTTCCCCATCAGTACAGGGGAACTATGGCTACACCTTC. Translation: CASSSPSVQGNYGYTF.

The rearrangement links TRBV9 to TRBJ2-3; the D gene is possibly TRBD2 (6 bases). Trimming left V 0 bases short and J 8 bases short, with 7 bases between. The CDR3 has 12 amino acids. Germline V lookup: CDR1 SGDLS, CDR2 YYNGEE. CDR3 coding DNA: TGTGCCAGCAGCGTAGTCGGGAGTACGCAGTATTTT. Translating it yields CASSVVGSTQYF.

This chain uses TRBV30 with TRBJ1-2; possible D gene TRBD1, 5 bases. CDR3 length equals 13 residues. Trimming removed 1 base from V and 8 bases from J, with 14 bases in between. CDR1 is GTSNPN and CDR2 is SVGIG in the germline V gene (reference sequence). The CDR3 DNA follows: TGTGCCTGGAGTGGGGCCCTGTGGGACGGCTACACCTTC. Encoded protein: CAWSGALWDGYTF.

The chain employs TRBV4-1 and TRBJ2-7; D remains ambiguous. Germline loops: CDR1 MGHRA, CDR2 YSYEKL. There are 16 residues in the CDR3. Trimming cost V 2 bases and J 3 bases, with 17 bases left between them. In nucleotides, the CDR3 is TGCGCCAGCAGCCAAAACGAGCAGGAAATTCTCTACGAGCAGTACTTC. Translation: CASSQNEQEILYEQYF.

This rearrangement joins TRBV25-1 to TRBJ1-2, with D perhaps TRBD1 (6 bases). Germline-derived CDR1 and CDR2 are MGHDK and SYGVNS. Trimming pared 0 bases from V and 6 bases from J, leaving 14 bases between. CDR3 length: 15 amino acids. In DNA form, the CDR3 reads TGTGCCAGCAGTGAATACGGCAGGGGCCTGAATGGCTACACCTTC. It yields the protein CASSEYGRGLNGYTF.

This clone appeared once. V and J are TRBV7-2 and TRBJ2-2; 8 bases fit TRBD1. Germline V CDR1 and CDR2: SGHTA, FQGNSA. The junction had 5 bases not matched to a gene; V was cut back by 1 base and J by 4 bases. The CDR3 totals 16 residues. As DNA, the CDR3 is TGTGCCAGCAGCTTAGGGACAGGGAGAAGCACCGGGGAGCTGTTTTTT. Protein product: CASSLGTGRSTGELFF.

The V gene is TRBV18, the J gene TRBJ2-1; TRBD2 might be the D (6 bases). The CDR3 is 15 residues long. Germline V gene sequence: CDR1 KGHSH, CDR2 LQKENI. The V end was cut by 3 bases, the J end by 5 bases, with 14 bases between. As DNA, the CDR3 is TGTGCCAGCTCACCGTCCCTAGCGAAAGACAATGAGCAGTTCTTC. Its translation: CASSPSLAKDNEQFF.

V gene TRBV28 combines with J gene TRBJ1-1; D not resolved. Germline V CDR1 and CDR2: MDHEN, SYDVKM. V lost 6 bases, J lost 0 bases, and 5 bases lay in between. The CDR3 extends over 12 amino acids. This CDR3 is CASRTVNTEAFF. CDR3 sequence (DNA): TGTGCCAGCAGAACAGTGAACACTGAAGCTTTCTTT.

The V and J genes are TRBV5-4 and TRBJ1-2, with 10 bases fitting TRBD1. Germline trimming cut 0 bases from V and 4 bases from J; bases unmatched to any gene: 12. The CDR3 totals 18 residues. Germline CDR1 and CDR2: SGHNT and YYREEE (reference sequence). The CDR3 DNA reads TGTGCCAGCAGCTTGGGTCTTGAGCCGGGACAGGGGAGCTATGGCTACACCTTC. Translating it yields CASSLGLEPGQGSYGYTF.

J is TRBJ2-5 and V is TRBV5-4, with TRBD2 matching 7 bases. The J call may be incorrect, as the DNA end agrees better with TRBJ2-7. The CDR3 loop spans 15 amino acids. Germline loops: CDR1 SGHNT, CDR2 YYREEE (reference sequence). CDR3 protein: CASSSKQRGRDEQYF. The CDR3 region has the DNA TGTGCCAGCAGCTCCAAACAGCGGGGTCGGGACGAGCAGTACTTC.

This sequence joins TRBV7-2 and TRBJ2-7; 10 nucleotides match TRBD2. Germline V gene data show CDR1 as SGHTA and CDR2 as FQGNSA. The CDR3 consists of 19 residues. Unmatched junction bases numbered 17, after V lost 6 bases and J lost 0 bases. CDR3: CASSLPQGLLAGLSYEQYF. CDR3 DNA: TGTGCCAGCAGTTTGCCTCAGGGGTTACTAGCGGGACTCTCCTACGAGCAGTACTTC.

This clone was seen only once. This chain connects TRBV5-1 to TRBJ1-1, with 12 bases aligning to TRBD1. V shed 7 bases and J 4 bases; nucleotides not matched to a gene: 2. The CDR3 runs 13 residues. The germline V gene encodes CDR1 SGHRS and CDR2 YFSETQ. DNA of the CDR3: TGCGCCAGCTCGGGACAGGGGGCCACTGAAGCTTTCTTT. Protein product: CASSGQGATEAFF. Complete variable domain (other parts from reference TRBV5-1 and TRBJ1-1): KAGVTQTPRYLIKTRGQQVTLSCSPISGHRSVSWYQQTPGQGLQFLFEYFSETQRNKGNFPGRFSGRQFSNSRSEMNVSTLELGDSALYLCASSGQGATEAFFGQGTRLTVV.

This chain uses TRBV5-6 with TRBJ2-5; 10 positions match TRBD1. Germline trimming cut 0 bases from V and 4 bases from J; bases unmatched to any gene: 3. CDR3 size: 15 residues. In germline, CDR1 is SGHDT, CDR2 YYEEEE. The CDR3 DNA is TGTGCCAGCAGCTTGGGGGACAGGGGTGGAGAGACCCAGTACTTC. Translating gives CASSLGDRGGETQYF.

This clone was counted once. This chain uses TRBV28 with TRBJ2-5, with D perhaps TRBD1 or TRBD2 (6 bases each). With 3 bases removed from V and 5 bases from J, the gap between germline ends came to 13 bases. The CDR3 extends over 14 amino acids. Germline V lookup: CDR1 MDHEN, CDR2 SYDVKM. The CDR3 bases are TGTGCCAGCAGTTTGGTGGGGGGCCAGGAGACCCAGTACTTC. It specifies CASSLVGGQETQYF.

As regards this clone: Different DNA sequences within this sample yield the same CDR3. This chain links TRBV5-1 with TRBJ2-5, with no clear D. V lost 0 bases, J lost 1 base, and 4 bases lay in between. The V gene's germline CDR1 is SGHRS and CDR2 YFSETQ. The CDR3 spans 13 residues. CDR3: CASSLDSQETQYF. DNA for the CDR3: TGCGCCAGCAGCTTGGACAGCCAAGAGACCCAGTACTTC.

V gene TRBV10-3 combines with J gene TRBJ1-5; the match to TRBD1 covers 8 bases. Germline CDR1 reads ENHRY; CDR2 reads SYGVKD. The ends lost 7 bases at V and 2 bases at J; junction bases unmatched: 16. The CDR3 runs 18 residues. CDR3 amino acids: CAIIGGGESGQGNQPQHF. The CDR3 DNA follows: TGTGCCATCATAGGTGGTGGTGAATCGGGACAGGGCAATCAGCCCCAGCATTTT.

The rearrangement links TRBV27 to TRBJ2-1; 10 nucleotides match TRBD1. Germline values: CDR1 MNHEY, CDR2 SMNVEV (reference sequence). This CDR3 spans 17 amino acids. Losses at the gene ends were 3 bases for V and 6 bases for J; bases not matched to a gene: 11. CDR3 nucleotides: TGTGCCAGCAGTTTGAATGTTATGGGACAGGGGTCCAATGAGCAGTTCTTC. Translating it yields CASSLNVMGQGSNEQFF.